Listed below are T cell receptor beta chains from one sample, sequenced in a study of blood T cell repertoires in COVID-19. Profiling relied on immunoSEQ multiplex PCR, and the TCRdb table lists in-frame clones only, not all of them. The sample consists of roughly 230,000 clones, around 81% of them appearing once. The specimen sequenced was peripheral blood. These receptors came from a woman aged 55-69 years with active or convalescent COVID-19. The conserved cysteine and the conserved F or W are not part of the CDR3 here. Each record gives: J gene, V gene, CDR3 protein.

J gene: TRBJ1-4; V gene: TRBV11-2; CDR3 protein: ASSRYGGEKLF
J gene: TRBJ2-2; V gene: TRBV11-3; CDR3 protein: ASRTGGETGELF
J gene: TRBJ1-5; V gene: TRBV25-1; CDR3 protein: ASSPATTGNQPQH
J gene: TRBJ1-1; V gene: TRBV27; CDR3 protein: ASSRTGGDTEAF
J gene: TRBJ2-5; V gene: TRBV11-2; CDR3 protein: ASSGRLAGETQY
J gene: TRBJ1-1; V gene: TRBV7-9; CDR3 protein: ASSTVSEAF
J gene: TRBJ1-3; V gene: TRBV7-9; CDR3 protein: ASSQTGNTIY
J gene: TRBJ2-1; V gene: TRBV29-1; CDR3 protein: SVEDRLAGVGDEQF
J gene: TRBJ2-7; V gene: TRBV6-6; CDR3 protein: ASSYEREGYNEQY
J gene: TRBJ1-4; V gene: TRBV11-3; CDR3 protein: ASSSGGRTNEKLF
J gene: TRBJ1-6; V gene: TRBV18; CDR3 protein: ASSPTPGAGGSPLH
J gene: TRBJ2-2; V gene: TRBV2; CDR3 protein: ASSVEGGGGGRTGELF
J gene: TRBJ1-1; V gene: TRBV5-5; CDR3 protein: ASSLDVQEAF
J gene: TRBJ2-1; V gene: TRBV4-1; CDR3 protein: ASSQGPIRGNNEQF
J gene: TRBJ2-1; V gene: TRBV10-1; CDR3 protein: ASSVGGDSYNEQF
J gene: TRBJ1-4; V gene: TRBV18; CDR3 protein: ASSLQGMATNEKLF
J gene: TRBJ2-2; V gene: TRBV4-1; CDR3 protein: ASSQRTETNTGELF
J gene: TRBJ1-1; V gene: TRBV7-8; CDR3 protein: ASSLERVGTEAF
J gene: TRBJ2-1; V gene: TRBV9; CDR3 protein: ASSVGGRAYNEQF
J gene: TRBJ1-1; V gene: TRBV9; CDR3 protein: ASNPSGLSTEAF
J gene: TRBJ1-1; V gene: TRBV6-6; CDR3 protein: ASSKGTGERSTEAF
J gene: TRBJ2-4; V gene: TRBV12-3/TRBV12-4; CDR3 protein: ASSPFTGDIQY
J gene: TRBJ2-1; V gene: TRBV19; CDR3 protein: ASSITSGSSYNEQF
J gene: TRBJ2-3; V gene: TRBV25-1; CDR3 protein: ASSESVRAGGTDTQY
J gene: TRBJ2-4; V gene: TRBV18; CDR3 protein: ASSLAGENIQY
J gene: TRBJ2-5; V gene: TRBV4-2; CDR3 protein: ASSQDSGRQETQY
J gene: TRBJ2-3; V gene: TRBV11-3; CDR3 protein: ASSPNGLRTDTQY
J gene: TRBJ2-1; V gene: TRBV19; CDR3 protein: ASSTQLAGADNEQF
J gene: TRBJ1-6; V gene: TRBV25-1; CDR3 protein: ASSQTGTALFGSPLH
J gene: TRBJ2-3; V gene: TRBV7-3; CDR3 protein: ASSPTGTDTQY
J gene: TRBJ2-2; V gene: TRBV7-3; CDR3 protein: ASSSTLAGNTGELF
J gene: TRBJ1-2; V gene: TRBV5-5; CDR3 protein: ASSLEVWVEGNGYT
J gene: TRBJ1-4; V gene: TRBV5-1; CDR3 protein: ASSPDIANEKLF
J gene: TRBJ2-7; V gene: TRBV7-8; CDR3 protein: ASTPREGAFGSYEQY
J gene: TRBJ1-4; V gene: TRBV29-1; CDR3 protein: SARYGDSSEKLF
J gene: TRBJ1-5; V gene: TRBV27; CDR3 protein: ASAPMSNQPQH
J gene: TRBJ2-3; V gene: TRBV5-4; CDR3 protein: ASSPGTGYTDTQY
J gene: TRBJ1-1; V gene: TRBV19; CDR3 protein: ASSIAGAEAF
J gene: TRBJ2-2; V gene: TRBV5-1; CDR3 protein: ASSLSVTENTGELF
J gene: TRBJ2-3; V gene: TRBV19; CDR3 protein: ASSAQGRVTDTQY
J gene: TRBJ2-6; V gene: TRBV15; CDR3 protein: ATSRDHSGANVLT
J gene: TRBJ2-3; V gene: TRBV3-1/TRBV3-2; CDR3 protein: ASSQEAGGPDTQY
J gene: TRBJ1-5; V gene: TRBV30; CDR3 protein: ASRGGEPQH
J gene: TRBJ2-3; V gene: TRBV10-3; CDR3 protein: AISGGRGTVTDTQY
J gene: TRBJ2-7; V gene: TRBV2; CDR3 protein: ASSFRPPDRPYEQY
J gene: TRBJ2-1; V gene: TRBV6-4; CDR3 protein: ASSVQRDAHEQF
J gene: TRBJ1-2; V gene: TRBV20-1; CDR3 protein: SASPRDRVPNYGYT
J gene: TRBJ1-5; V gene: TRBV24-1; CDR3 protein: ATSDSRVAQPQH
J gene: TRBJ2-1; V gene: TRBV19; CDR3 protein: ASSRARTSGSGYEQF
J gene: TRBJ1-2; V gene: TRBV15; CDR3 protein: ATTPGRDRGYGYT
J gene: TRBJ2-7; V gene: TRBV5-6; CDR3 protein: ASSLTVSYEQY